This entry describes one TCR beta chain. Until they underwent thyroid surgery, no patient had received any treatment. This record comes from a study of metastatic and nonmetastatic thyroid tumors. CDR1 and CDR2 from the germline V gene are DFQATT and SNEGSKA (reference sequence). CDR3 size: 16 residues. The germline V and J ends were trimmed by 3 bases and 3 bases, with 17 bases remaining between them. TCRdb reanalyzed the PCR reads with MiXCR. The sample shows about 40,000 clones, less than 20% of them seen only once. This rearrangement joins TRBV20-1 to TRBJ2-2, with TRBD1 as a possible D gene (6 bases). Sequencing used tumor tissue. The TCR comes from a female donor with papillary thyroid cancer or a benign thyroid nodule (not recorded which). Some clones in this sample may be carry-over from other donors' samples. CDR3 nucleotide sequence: TGCAGTGCTAGGACAAAAGGGGGTGTTTACACCGGGGAGCTGTTTTTT. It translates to CSARTKGGVYTGELFF.